Following are 18 T cell receptor beta chains from one sample sequenced in a study of blood T cells in healthy people across ages. For the second PCR, which ran for about 7 to 11 cycles, a sample-barcoded 5' primer and a J-beta primer mix were used. TCRdb fed the 5' RACE reads into MiXCR, producing one record per CDR3 protein. The sample includes approximately 580,000 distinct CDR3 sequences, less than 25% of them seen just once. The same sample was also studied in work on T cells of mothers and their children.

Sequencing was performed on blood. These receptors were obtained from a boy aged 10-17 years in good health.

The chain links TRBV7-9 to TRBJ1-1; possible D gene TRBD1, 5 bases. V lost 5 bases, J lost 1 base, and 14 bases lay in between. Per germline, CDR1 SEHNR and CDR2 FQNEAQ (reference sequence). The CDR3 contains 15 residues. Written as DNA, the CDR3 is TGTGCCAGCAGCGGTAGTGGGGGGGAGAACACTGAAGCTTTCTTT. Amino acid sequence: CASSGSGGENTEAFF.

The CDR3 sequence is CASSLVSRGNRYNEQFF. The CDR3 nucleotides are TGCGCCAGCAGCTTGGTGAGTCGGGGAAATCGGTACAATGAGCAGTTCTTC. This rearrangement joins TRBV5-1 to TRBJ2-5; D possibly corresponds to TRBD2 (5 bases). Near its end, the DNA agrees better with TRBJ2-1, so the J call may be wrong. This CDR3 comprises 17 residues. Germline V gene sequence: CDR1 SGHRS, CDR2 YFSETQ.

This clonotype has more than one count but fewer than ten. The chain employs TRBV28 and TRBJ1-6; 9 bases match TRBD1. The germline CDR1 and CDR2 sequences are MDHEN and SYDVKM. The CDR3 loop spans 17 amino acids. Trimming cost V 7 bases and J 6 bases; bases outside gene matches: 13. CDR3 sequence: CASTQVGQGQSNSPLHF. The CDR3 coding sequence is TGTGCCAGCACCCAAGTGGGACAGGGACAGTCTAATTCACCCCTCCACTTT. Based on the CDR3 plus reference TRBV28 and TRBJ1-6, the full variable domain is DVKVTQSSRYLVKRTGEKVFLECVQDMDHENMFWYRQDPGLGLRLIYFSYDVKMKEKGDIPEGYSVSREKKERFSLILESASTNQTSMYLCASTQVGQGQSNSPLHFGNGTRLTVT.

This clonotype was counted a few times. The chain employs TRBV7-8 and TRBJ1-5; 7 nucleotides agree with TRBD1. Germline CDR1 reads SGHVS; CDR2 reads FQNEAQ. This CDR3 has 17 amino acids. Germline trimming cut 5 bases from V and 3 bases from J; bases unmatched to any gene: 13. In DNA, the CDR3 is TGTGCCAGCAGCCTGACAAGTTCAGGGGGATACAATCAGCCCCAGCATTTT. As protein: CASSLTSSGGYNQPQHF.

This clonotype turned up a few times. This chain connects TRBV11-3 to TRBJ2-5; D may be TRBD1 (5 bases). The J call may be in error: the DNA end matches TRBJ2-1 better. CDR1 and CDR2 from the germline V gene are SGHNT and YENEEA. This CDR3 comprises 13 residues. This chain's CDR3 is CASSPQDYNEQFF. The CDR3 nucleotides read TGTGCCAGCAGCCCACAGGACTACAATGAGCAGTTCTTC.

This rearrangement joins TRBV7-9 to TRBJ2-3; D may be TRBD2 (5 bases). Trimming removed 3 bases from V and 3 bases from J, with 10 bases in between. Per the germline V gene, CDR1 is SEHNR and CDR2 is FQNEAQ (reference sequence). The CDR3 spans 14 residues. The CDR3 spells CASSFERATDTQYF. CDR3 sequence (DNA): TGTGCCAGCAGCTTTGAGAGGGCGACAGATACGCAGTATTTT.

On this clonotype itself: A much larger clone sits a single nucleotide away, making a read error possible. V and J are TRBV27 and TRBJ2-4, with TRBD1 identical over 7 bases. The CDR3 extends over 14 amino acids. V was pared by 2 bases and J by 3 bases, with 1 base of the junction left unmatched. Germline values: CDR1 MNHEY, CDR2 SMNVEV (reference sequence). The CDR3 DNA follows: TGTGCCAGCAGTTTACAGGGGGTCAAAAACATTCAGTACTTC. Amino acids: CASSLQGVKNIQYF.

This clonotype was recorded a few times. V usage is TRBV4-1 and J usage is TRBJ2-5; D is perhaps TRBD1 (6 bases). In germline, CDR1 is MGHRA, CDR2 YSYEKL. Between the trimmed V and J ends, which lost 2 bases and 2 bases, there was a span of 9 bases. This CDR3 comprises 14 residues. The CDR3 is CASSQLTGQETQYF. The CDR3 nucleotides read TGCGCCAGCAGCCAATTGACAGGTCAAGAGACCCAGTACTTC.

The J gene is TRBJ2-7, the V gene TRBV3-1; D assignment may be TRBD1 or TRBD2 (5 bases each). CDR1 is LGHDT, CDR2 YNNKEL, per germline (reference sequence). The CDR3 is 14 amino acids. V lost 1 base and J lost 6, with 13 bases in between. The CDR3 reads CASSQVTRESEQYF. For the CDR3, the DNA is TGTGCCAGCAGCCAAGTAACCAGGGAGAGCGAGCAGTACTTC.

A few counts support this clonotype. The chain recombines TRBV2 with TRBJ2-5; D may be TRBD1 (6 bases). Germline-derived CDR1 and CDR2 are SNHLY and FYNNEI. V lost 6 bases and J lost 5, with 13 bases in between. The CDR3 extends over 13 amino acids. As DNA, the CDR3 is TGTGCCAGCAGCGGACAGTTAGGGGAGACCCAGTACTTC. This gives the protein CASSGQLGETQYF.

The chain joins TRBV4-3 to TRBJ1-1; D gene ambiguous. The CDR3 totals 15 residues. Germline CDR1 and CDR2: LGHNA and YSLEER. Trimming took off 0 bases at V and 0 bases at J, with 8 bases between the two ends. CDR3 DNA sequence: TGCGCCAGCAGCCAAGATCGCAGTATGAACACTGAAGCTTTCTTT. Its translation is CASSQDRSMNTEAFF.

The rearrangement uses TRBV24-1 and TRBJ2-1; 8 nucleotides agree with TRBD2. The CDR3 totals 16 residues. V dropped 9 bases and J dropped 8; count of bases not matched to a gene: 17. CDR1 is KGHDR, CDR2 SFDVKD, per germline. CDR3 loop: CATSGGVPRGRDEQFF. DNA for the CDR3: TGTGCCACCTCGGGAGGGGTACCCAGGGGTAGGGATGAGCAGTTCTTC.

This clonotype was seen only once. V is TRBV12-3 or TRBV12-4 and J is TRBJ1-4, with D unresolved. V lost 2 bases, J lost 5 bases, and 12 bases lay in between. CDR3 size: 15 residues. The CDR3 sequence: CASSLRRLGNEKLFF. In DNA form, the CDR3 reads TGTGCCAGCAGTTTACGGAGGTTGGGAAATGAAAAACTGTTTTTT.

Regarding this clonotype: This is likely a read error, given that the CDR3 carries no conserved phenylalanine or tryptophan at its end. The rearrangement uses TRBV24-1 and TRBJ2-7; no reliable D call. The CDR3 totals 16 residues. Germline V gene sequence: CDR1 KGHDR, CDR2 SFDVKD. The V end was cut by 7 bases, the J end by 0 bases, with 18 bases between. The DNA of the CDR3 is TGTGCCACCAGCGATCCGTCAAAGACTGGCTCCTACGAGCAGTACCTC. Translating it yields CATSDPSKTGSYEQYL.

In its sample, this clonotype was seen a few times. The V and J genes are TRBV5-1 and TRBJ1-3; 7 nucleotides line up with TRBD1. Germline trimming cut 4 bases from V and 2 bases from J; bases unmatched to any gene: 9. CDR3 length: 16 amino acids. Germline V CDR1 and CDR2: SGHRS, YFSETQ. The CDR3 nucleotides read TGCGCCAGCAGCAAAACTCGACAGGGAACTGGAAACACCATATATTTT. It yields the protein CASSKTRQGTGNTIYF. The variable domain in full, with the rest retrieved from reference TRBV5-1 and TRBJ1-3, is KAGVTQTPRYLIKTRGQQVTLSCSPISGHRSVSWYQQTPGQGLQFLFEYFSETQRNKGNFPGRFSGRQFSNSRSEMNVSTLELGDSALYLCASSKTRQGTGNTIYFGEGSWLTVV.

The gene calls are TRBV20-1 and TRBJ2-5; weak D call: TRBD1 (6 bases). Germline assignment: CDR1 DFQATT and CDR2 SNEGSKA (reference sequence). The CDR3 loop spans 17 amino acids. The V gene lost 0 bases and the J gene lost 7 bases, with 24 bases spanning the gap. CDR3 in DNA: TGCAGTGCTAGAGATCAAGACAGGACAGCGATATTGGGGACCCAGTACTTC. Translating it yields CSARDQDRTAILGTQYF.

The chain links TRBV25-1 to TRBJ1-6; a weak D match, TRBD1 (6 bases). V was pared by 1 base and J by 10 bases, with 11 bases between. Germline CDR1 reads MGHDK; CDR2 reads SYGVNS. This CDR3 spans 14 amino acids. This CDR3 is CASSELRGESPLHF. CDR3 DNA: TGTGCCAGCAGTGAATTAAGGGGGGAGTCACCCCTCCACTTT.

The chain combines TRBV5-1 with TRBJ2-3; 10 bases map to TRBD2. This CDR3 is built from 16 residues. Germline V gene sequence: CDR1 SGHRS, CDR2 YFSETQ. V lost 4 bases, J lost 7 bases, and 12 bases stayed unmatched. For the CDR3, the DNA is TGCGCCAGCAGCGGGAGCAGCGGGGGGGCCCCCTATACGCAGTATTTT. Its translation is CASSGSSGGAPYTQYF.